This record concerns one T cell receptor beta chain sequence. Use of 60 Vbeta and 13 Jbeta primers characterized the PCR. The assay was immunoSEQ multiplex PCR, and TCRdb's table has in-frame clones only and misses some. In the table there are around 140,000 clones, around 77% of which are singletons. The data belong to a study of cytomegalovirus exposure and HLA in healthy donors. With V trimmed by 10 bases and J by 2 bases, 16 bases remained unmatched. Germline V gene data show CDR1 as MDHEN and CDR2 as SYDVKM. The length of the CDR3 is 17 residues. The receptor was isolated from a male donor in good health and CMV-seropositive. Sequencing used PBMCs. V is TRBV28 and J is TRBJ1-2; 10 nucleotides align to TRBD1. CDR3 nucleotides: TGTGCCACCCACCCTCCGGGACAGGGGATGAGAAACTATGGCTACACCTTC. This gives the protein CATHPPGQGMRNYGYTF.